The 27 T cell receptor beta chains given below trace back to one sample, sequenced in a study of graft-versus-host responses after intestinal transplantation. These receptors lack a known antigen. The protocol was immunoSEQ multiplex PCR, while the TCRdb copy is restricted to in-frame clones and leaves out a portion. The sample has roughly 120,000 clones, roughly 93% seen once; the top ten hold roughly 1.2%. The sequences come from unstimulated CD8+ T cells sorted from spleen or lymph node cells, collected before transplant. These receptors originate from a human donor who was the organ donor for an intestinal transplant.

The V call is TRBV19, the J call TRBJ2-1, with 8 bases identical to TRBD2. The CDR3 contains 14 residues. Trimming cost V 5 bases and J 5 bases; bases outside gene matches: 5. In germline, CDR1 is LNHDA, CDR2 SQIVND (reference sequence). The CDR3 DNA follows: TGTGCCAGTAGTGTTACTAGCGGAAACAATGAGCAGTTCTTC. This sequence encodes CASSVTSGNNEQFF.

This CDR3 is CASSWAGEAFF. The CDR3 nucleotides are TGTGCCAGCAGTTGGGCAGGTGAAGCTTTCTTT. The V and J genes are TRBV27 and TRBJ1-1; D call uncertain. V lost 4 bases to trimming and J lost 7 bases, with 7 bases between them. This CDR3 is 11 amino acids long. Germline CDR1 reads MNHEY; CDR2 reads SMNVEV (reference sequence).

The chain has TRBV15 and TRBJ2-5; D unresolved. The V and J ends lost 7 bases and 0 bases respectively, with 12 bases between them. The CDR3 loop spans 14 amino acids. In germline, CDR1 is LNHNV, CDR2 YYDKDF (reference sequence). The CDR3 reads CATTSPHNQETQYF. In DNA, the CDR3 is TGTGCCACCACCTCGCCGCATAACCAAGAGACCCAGTACTTC.

V is TRBV6-5 and J is TRBJ2-5, with D perhaps assigned TRBD1 or TRBD2 (5 bases each). The CDR3 consists of 14 residues. Per germline, CDR1 MNHEY and CDR2 SVGAGI. Between the trimmed V and J ends, which lost 2 bases and 5 bases, there was a span of 12 bases. The CDR3 DNA reads as TGTGCCAGCAGTTACAGCAATTGGGGGGAGACCCAGTACTTC. It codes for CASSYSNWGETQYF.

This chain joins TRBV30 and TRBJ2-6; D is uncertain. Trimming shortened V by 5 bases and J by 0 bases, and 8 bases separated the two germline ends. Germline-derived CDR1 and CDR2 are GTSNPN and SVGIG (reference sequence). The CDR3 length is 14 residues. Written as DNA, the CDR3 is TGTGCCTGGTTCGCGAGCTCTGGGGCCAACGTCCTGACTTTC. Its protein is CAWFASSGANVLTF.

The chain uses TRBV1 and TRBJ2-1; no check of the table's D call, TRBD1, against the DNA was made. TRBV1 is a pseudogene. The CDR3 loop spans 16 amino acids. CDR3 bases: TGCACCAGCAGCCCCCCAGGGTCGGCCGACTACAATGAGCAGTTCTTC. Encoded protein: CTSSPPGSADYNEQFF.

This chain links TRBV27 with TRBJ2-2; tentative D call: TRBD1 (6 bases). The CDR3 loop spans 12 amino acids. V was trimmed by 6 bases and J by 6 bases, leaving 8 bases between them. Germline V gives CDR1 MNHEY, CDR2 SMNVEV (reference sequence). CDR3 coding DNA: TGTGCCAGCAGGGGGGCCCCCGGGGAGCTGTTTTTT. As protein: CASRGAPGELFF.

The genes are TRBV13 and TRBJ1-1, with TRBD1 matching over 8 bases. V trimming: 5 bases; J trimming: 1 base; junction bases outside the gene matches: 3. The CDR3 contains 14 residues. The germline V gene has CDR1 PRHDT and CDR2 FYEKMQ (reference sequence). The CDR3 here is CASSKDRENTEAFF. The CDR3 DNA follows: TGTGCCAGCAGCAAGGACAGGGAGAACACTGAAGCTTTCTTT.

The J gene is TRBJ2-2, the V gene TRBV4-1, with D possibly matching TRBD1 (5 bases). This CDR3 has 17 residues. Per the germline V gene, CDR1 is MGHRA and CDR2 is YSYEKL. Trimming pared 1 base from V and 2 bases from J, leaving 14 bases between. The CDR3 bases are TGCGCCAGCAGCCAAGCACACGACAGTTTAAACACCGGGGAGCTGTTTTTT. This encodes CASSQAHDSLNTGELFF.

The rearrangement joins TRBV7-4 to TRBJ1-1; 8 nucleotides line up with TRBD1. Trimming cost V 7 bases and J 4 bases; bases outside gene matches: 8. This CDR3 region has 14 residues. Germline CDR1 reads SGHVT; CDR2 reads SQSDAQ. CDR3 in DNA: TGTGCCAGCACCTTTCAGGGGGCATCCACTGAAGCTTTCTTT. Translated: CASTFQGASTEAFF. Full variable domain (outside the CDR3, taken from reference TRBV7-4 and TRBJ1-1): GAGVSQSPRYKVAKRGRDVALRCDSISGHVTLYWYRQTLGQGSEVLTYSQSDAQRDKSGRPSGRFSAERPERSVSTLKIQRTEQGDSAVYLCASTFQGASTEAFFGQGTRLTVV.

This sequence joins TRBV6-5 and TRBJ2-7; no clear D. This CDR3 comprises 14 residues. From germline, CDR1 is MNHEY and CDR2 SVGAGI. Trimming cost V 0 bases and J 7 bases, with 13 bases left between them. The CDR3 here is CASSYSMRGWEQYF. CDR3 coding DNA: TGTGCCAGCAGTTACTCGATGCGTGGTTGGGAGCAGTACTTC.

The chain couples TRBV6-1 to TRBJ1-1; no clear D. There are 11 residues in the CDR3. Germline V CDR1 and CDR2: MNHNS, SASEGT. Trimming shortened V by 6 bases and J by 4 bases, and 6 bases separated the two germline ends. The CDR3 is CASRTSTEAFF. The CDR3 DNA is TGTGCCAGCAGGACAAGCACTGAAGCTTTCTTT.

The rearrangement joins TRBV10-3 to TRBJ1-2; 8 bases agree with TRBD1. This CDR3 is built from 14 residues. Looked up from germline, CDR1 is ENHRY and CDR2 is SYGVKD. V dropped 4 bases and J dropped 3; count of bases not matched to a gene: 4. The CDR3 nucleotides are TGTGCCATCAGTGGGGGACAGGAGGACTATGGCTACACCTTC. It specifies CAISGGQEDYGYTF.

The chain recombines TRBV12-5 with TRBJ2-1; D is possibly TRBD2 (6 bases). Germline CDR1 and CDR2: LGHNT and FRNRAP. The CDR3 has 19 residues. Trimming took off 5 bases at V and 0 bases at J, with 23 bases between the two ends. CDR3 sequence: CASGAATSLVAGSYNEQFF. The CDR3 region has the DNA TGTGCTAGTGGTGCCGCGACTAGTCTCGTCGCGGGCTCCTACAATGAGCAGTTCTTC.

The J gene is TRBJ1-1, the V gene TRBV20-1; possible D gene TRBD1, 6 bases. CDR1 is DFQATT, CDR2 SNEGSKA, per germline (reference sequence). There are 11 residues in the CDR3. The V gene lost 1 base and the J gene lost 10 bases, with 10 bases spanning the gap. The CDR3 DNA reads as TGCAGTGCTAGAGGGAGGGGGGGAGCTTTCTTT. Amino acids: CSARGRGGAFF.

This clone was recorded once. The chain recombines TRBV12-5 with TRBJ1-1; 7 bases are shared with TRBD1. Trimming at V came to 3 bases and at J to 1 base, leaving 2 bases not matched to a gene. Germline lookup yields CDR1 LGHNT and CDR2 FRNRAP. The CDR3 is 14 amino acids. CDR3 residues: CASGFGQANTEAFF. The CDR3 DNA reads as TGTGCTAGTGGTTTTGGACAGGCGAACACTGAAGCTTTCTTT.

The chain has TRBV11-3 and TRBJ2-1; D is unclear. Trimming stripped 1 base from V and 4 bases from J, with 5 bases between. Per germline, CDR1 SGHNT and CDR2 YENEEA. The CDR3 covers 13 residues. CDR3 DNA: TGTGCCAGCAGCTTAGGGCTTTACAATGAGCAGTTCTTC. Translated: CASSLGLYNEQFF.

The gene calls are TRBV4-1 and TRBJ2-2; possibly TRBD2 for D (7 bases). V dropped 4 bases and J dropped 7 bases, with 16 bases sitting between them. Germline values: CDR1 MGHRA, CDR2 YSYEKL. The CDR3 is 15 residues long. CDR3 DNA: TGCGCCAGCAGCCGGGGGCGGGGGCGCGGCGGGGAGCTGTTTTTT. Protein sequence: CASSRGRGRGGELFF.

CDR3 sequence (DNA): TGCGCCAGCAGCCAAGATGCGACAGTCTACGAGCAGTACTTC. Translated, it gives CASSQDATVYEQYF. V is TRBV4-3 and J is TRBJ2-5; D possibly corresponds to TRBD1 (5 bases). Gene TRBJ2-7 matches the end of the DNA better, so the J call may be wrong. The V gene's germline CDR1 is LGHNA and CDR2 YSLEER. The CDR3 extends over 14 amino acids.

The V call is TRBV29-1, the J call TRBJ2-3; D unclear. CDR1 and CDR2 (germline): SQVTM, ANQGSEA. This CDR3 region has 12 residues. Trimming pared 7 bases from V and 8 bases from J, leaving 16 bases between. The CDR3 sequence: CSAVTRRVTQYF. CDR3 in DNA: TGCAGCGCAGTGACGAGACGTGTTACGCAGTATTTT.

The chain employs TRBV19 and TRBJ2-3; the D call may be TRBD1 or TRBD2 (5 bases each). CDR1 is LNHDA and CDR2 is SQIVND in the germline V gene (reference sequence). CDR3 length: 18 residues. V was clipped by 3 bases and J by 3 bases, with 22 bases between them. The CDR3 loop reads CASSIPPEAGSWTDTQYF. The CDR3 region has the DNA TGTGCCAGTAGTATTCCCCCTGAGGCAGGGAGTTGGACAGATACGCAGTATTTT.

The chain employs TRBV6-6 and TRBJ2-7, with TRBD2 as a possible D gene (5 bases). The CDR3 runs to 14 residues. Germline V CDR1 and CDR2: MNHNY, SVGAGI (reference sequence). The V gene lost 5 bases and the J gene lost 2 bases, with 13 bases spanning the gap. The CDR3 sequence: CASSESGGTYEQYF. CDR3 DNA sequence: TGTGCCAGCAGTGAGAGTGGAGGAACCTACGAGCAGTACTTC.

The gene calls are TRBV9 and TRBJ2-2; 10 bases match TRBD1. CDR1 SGDLS and CDR2 YYNGEE come from the germline V gene. The length of the CDR3 is 17 residues. V dropped 3 bases and J dropped 7; count of bases not matched to a gene: 12. In DNA, the CDR3 is TGTGCCAGCAGCGCCCCTCAGACAGGGGGCGCGATCGGGGAGCTGTTTTTT. Encoded protein: CASSAPQTGGAIGELFF.

This chain connects TRBV7-8 to TRBJ2-3; TRBD2 matches at 7 bases. The CDR3 consists of 16 residues. Germline lookup yields CDR1 SGHVS and CDR2 FQNEAQ. The V gene end was trimmed by 1 base and the J gene end by 3 bases; junction bases not matched to a gene: 7. The CDR3 loop reads CASSLGPSGLTDTQYF. CDR3 sequence (DNA): TGTGCCAGCAGCTTAGGGCCTAGCGGACTGACAGATACGCAGTATTTT.

The CDR3 region has the DNA TGTGCCAGCAGCGTCAGGGGGCTTTACGAGCAGTACTTC. Its protein product is CASSVRGLYEQYF. This rearrangement joins TRBV7-2 to TRBJ2-7, with 8 bases identical to TRBD1. The CDR3 contains 13 residues. Trimming at V came to 5 bases and at J to 4 bases, leaving 4 bases not matched to a gene. In germline, CDR1 is SGHTA, CDR2 FQGNSA. Complete variable domain (other parts from reference TRBV7-2 and TRBJ2-7): GAGVSQSPSNKVTEKGKDVELRCDPISGHTALYWYRQSLGQGLEFLIYFQGNSAPDKSGLPSDRFSAERTGGSVSTLTIQRTQQEDSAVYLCASSVRGLYEQYFGPGTRLTVT.

The V and J genes are TRBV13 and TRBJ2-3, with a possible D match to TRBD2 (6 bases). Trimming shortened V by 0 bases and J by 4 bases, and 8 bases separated the two germline ends. Germline values: CDR1 PRHDT, CDR2 FYEKMQ (reference sequence). CDR3 size: 14 residues. The CDR3 region is CASSLGREADTQYF. Here the CDR3 DNA reads TGTGCCAGCAGCTTAGGAAGGGAGGCAGATACGCAGTATTTT.

The chain carries TRBV25-1 and TRBJ2-5; maybe TRBD1 (6 bases). This CDR3 spans 12 amino acids. Trimming took 10 bases from V and 7 from J, leaving 16 bases between them. Germline assignment: CDR1 MGHDK and CDR2 SYGVNS. CDR3 sequence: CATTELGGTQYF. The CDR3, as DNA: TGTGCCACCACAGAACTAGGGGGGACCCAGTACTTC.